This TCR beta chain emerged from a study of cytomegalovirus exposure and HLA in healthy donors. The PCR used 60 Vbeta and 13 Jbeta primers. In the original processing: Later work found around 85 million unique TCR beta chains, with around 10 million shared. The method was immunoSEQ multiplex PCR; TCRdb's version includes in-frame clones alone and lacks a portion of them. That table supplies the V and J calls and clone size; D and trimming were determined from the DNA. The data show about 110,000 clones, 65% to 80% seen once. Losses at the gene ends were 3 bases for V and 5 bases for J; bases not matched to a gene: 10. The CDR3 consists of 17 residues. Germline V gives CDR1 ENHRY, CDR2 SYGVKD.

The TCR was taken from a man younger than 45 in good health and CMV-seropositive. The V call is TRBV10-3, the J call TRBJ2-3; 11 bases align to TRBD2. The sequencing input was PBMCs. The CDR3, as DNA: TGTGCCATCAGTGATATCCTAGCGGGGGGCCGTGGAGATACGCAGTATTTT. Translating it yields CAISDILAGGRGDTQYF.